This is a list of T cell receptor beta chains from one sample in a study of T-cell reconstitution after alpha-beta-depleted transplantation in children. TCRdb called the PCR reads again in MiXCR, with one record for every CDR3 protein. The table shows tens of thousands of distinct CDR3 sequences, with 40% to 55% occurring only once. The sample was PBMCs, mostly from graft donor cells, taken 360 days after TCRalphabeta/CD19-depleted stem cell transplant. The receptors shown here come from a male patient younger than 18 who had a stem cell transplant for acute lymphoblastic leukemia, so the T cells may come from the graft donor. CDR3s include the opening cysteine and the closing phenylalanine or tryptophan. The D gene is left open where the match is weak. Size values are once, few and many counts, or a class for expanded clones, and some rows have none.

D	V	size	J	CDR3	DNA
-	TRBV29-1	-	TRBJ1-5	CSVAEQDNQPQHF	TGCAGCGTTGCCGAGCAGGACAATCAGCCCCAGCATTTT
TRBD2	TRBV20-1	few	TRBJ2-3	CSASHPTSGYTDTQYF	TGCAGTGCTAGCCATCCGACTAGCGGGTACACAGATACGCAGTATTTT
TRBD1	TRBV12-3/TRBV12-4	-	TRBJ1-3	CASSATGDTIYF	TGTGCCAGCAGTGCAACAGGGGACACCATATATTTT
TRBD1	TRBV6-5	-	TRBJ1-6	CASSYSPQGGQSPLHF	TGTGCCAGCAGTTACAGCCCGCAGGGGGGCCAGTCACCCCTCCACTTT
-	TRBV25-1	-	TRBJ2-2	CPRKDTGELFF	TGCCCGCGGAAAGACACCGGGGAGCTGTTTTTT
TRBD2	TRBV29-1	-	TRBJ2-3	CSVRGLAGTDTQYF	TGCAGCGTTCGGGGACTAGCGGGCACAGATACGCAGTATTTT
TRBD1	TRBV25-1	once	TRBJ2-7	CASSEGTVNYEQYF	TGTGCCAGCAGTGAGGGGACAGTCAACTACGAGCAGTACTTC
-	TRBV9	-	TRBJ2-2	CASSAGGLGTGELFF	TGTGCCAGCAGCGCCGGCGGATTGGGCACCGGGGAGCTGTTTTTT
-	TRBV5-1	-	TRBJ2-1	CASRRQNEQFF	TGCGCCAGCAGGAGACAGAATGAGCAGTTCTTC
-	TRBV5-1	few	TRBJ2-4	CASSLEEPKNIQYF	TGCGCCAGCAGCTTGGAGGAGCCAAAAAACATTCAGTACTTC
-	TRBV10-2	few	TRBJ2-1	CASRGRKGTPRDEQFF	TGCGCCAGCAGAGGCAGAAAAGGGACCCCACGAGATGAGCAGTTCTTC
-	TRBV6-5	-	TRBJ2-2	CASSLPANTGELFF	TGTGCCAGCAGTTTGCCGGCGAACACCGGGGAGCTGTTTTTT
-	TRBV28	-	TRBJ2-2	CASMGRAGELFF	TGTGCCAGCATGGGCCGGGCCGGGGAGCTGTTTTTT
TRBD2	TRBV6-2/TRBV6-3	few	TRBJ2-3	CASSYSGLASPDTQYF	TGTGCCAGCAGTTACTCCGGACTAGCGAGCCCAGATACGCAGTATTTT
-	TRBV14	-	TRBJ2-7	CASSQDYGFYEQYF	TGTGCCAGCAGCCAAGATTACGGATTCTACGAGCAGTACTTC
-	TRBV5-4	-	TRBJ2-7	CASSLSDKSYEQYF	TGTGCCAGCAGCTTGTCCGACAAGTCCTACGAGCAGTACTTC
-	TRBV25-1	-	TRBJ2-3	CASSGVWGTQYF	TGTGCCAGCAGTGGGGTCTGGGGGACGCAGTATTTT
-	TRBV12-3/TRBV12-4	-	TRBJ2-3	CASSLGATDTQYF	TGTGCCAGCAGTTTAGGGGCCACAGATACGCAGTATTTT
-	TRBV2	-	TRBJ1-1	CASIGDREAFF	TGTGCCAGCATTGGCGACAGGGAAGCTTTCTTT
-	TRBV29-1	few	TRBJ2-7	CSVGQAGLYEQYF	TGCAGCGTAGGACAGGCGGGACTATACGAGCAGTACTTC